This T cell receptor beta chain was documented in a study of cytomegalovirus exposure and HLA in healthy donors (dated by TCRdb to between 2016 and 2019). For the wider study: According to an earlier analysis of several hundred of the donors, some 180 million T cells yielded roughly 100 million unique TCR beta sequences and about 300 Gb of sequence data. Approximately 310 gigabases of sequencing data and 75 million to 85 million unique TCR sequences made up an early release that covered roughly 670 HLA-typed donors. The genetic ancestry cluster associated with self-reported Caucasian donors included roughly 84% of the approximately 430 genotyped donors. The aim of the study was to test whether cataloging public T cell receptors could identify signatures of past pathogen exposure. The T cell repertoires of under 750 subjects were profiled by immunosequencing and related to cytomegalovirus serostatus. Besides the first cohort of under 700 subjects, a separate validation cohort made up of about 120 different subjects was used. To predict cytomegalovirus infection status, the study brought together high-throughput TCR immunosequencing, statistical association of individual TCRs with disease status, and machine learning. A later analysis re-examined previously published TCR beta repertoires from just over 650 donors and added high-resolution HLA genotyping to investigate patterns of TCR occurrence. Rather than drawing on any new phenotypic data, the later analysis identified candidate immune exposures from TCR beta sequences and the way those sequences occurred across donors. An earlier analysis of a few hundred of the donors applied high-throughput TCR beta sequencing to assess whether each TCR beta V gene segment acted as functional or pseudogenic. Donor age, sex, ethnicity and CMV serostatus were compiled alongside the repertoire data. A later genetic analysis took genome-wide SNP genotypes for about 65% of the 666 donors and used that subset as a discovery cohort. All discovery cohort repertoires had been generated using a single sequencing platform. Class I and class II HLA loci were covered by the typing at four-digit resolution. The number of donors typed differed by locus, with about 629-640 for A, B, C, DRB1 and DQB1, roughly 520 for DQA1, 600 to 610 for DPA1, and approximately 470 for DPB1. Because of strong linkage in the cohort, five DR-DQ haplotypes were treated as single units for association and clustering. Among some 400 genotyped donors of the cohort, an average of around 240,000 unique TCR beta nucleotide sequences was sequenced per donor, of which about 18% were non-productive.

Here is what the overall study found, with its caveats: Linkage disequilibrium might explain the correlated functional status among segregating V segments, but an unknown experimental factor could not be excluded. When HLA alleles, especially DR and DQ, strongly co-occurred, TCR associations were difficult to assign to individual alleles. Because HLA typing was missing for some donors at each locus, association tests included only the typed subset. The only immune exposure information available for the cohort was CMV serostatus. According to a later genetic analysis, donors in an Asian-associated ancestry cluster had fewer N-insertions in productive TCRs than the roughly 660-donor mean. A further reported finding was that TCR beta sequences accurately predicted the HLA-A and HLA-B alleles for most subjects in the first cohort. In both the original and validation cohorts, the classifier was reported to diagnose cytomegalovirus status with high specificity and sensitivity. According to a later analysis, TCR association rates differed among HLA loci, with DRB1 alleles showing the most associated TCRs and HLA-C alleles showing the fewest. In this cohort, only TCR beta chains were sequenced, and detectable features were limited by the absence of alpha or paired-chain data. At a false discovery rate of 0.05, a later analysis linked roughly 17,000 TCR beta sequences to specific HLA alleles. Several of the top co-occurrence clusters appeared to be linked to parvovirus B19, influenza, CMV and Epstein-Barr virus, according to a later analysis. Roughly uniform sequencing depth across donors was assumed in presence/absence analyses, although this assumption may not hold. The sequencing pipeline was judged likely to have produced a cluster of highly shared sequence variants as a technical artifact. While some public TCRs were present in many individuals, most TCR sequences turned up only very rarely across donors. About 15 rarely observed V segments, including chromosome 9 orphons, were excluded from the earlier analysis of about 600 of the donors because counts were too low. A few of the identified cytomegalovirus-associated TCR beta chains were confirmed in vitro to be specific for cytomegalovirus antigens. Because the 87-base-pair reads could not distinguish some IMGT-functional V segments, including TRBV6-2 and TRBV6-3, those segments were excluded. Broadly in line with IMGT annotations, most TCR beta V segments showed up in productive rearrangements about 87% or about 30% of the time in an earlier analysis of under 700 of the donors. In a later genetic analysis, a missense DCLRE1C variant was associated with V-gene and J-gene trimming of TCR beta chains, and the association was replicated in an independent cohort. Compared with equally common non-associated chains, HLA-associated TCR beta chains in a later analysis were more clonally expanded and had lower generation probabilities. The authors suggested that the approach could potentially be generalized to other disease states and immunological phenotypes. A total of fewer than 200 TCR beta chains were listed by the study as associated with cytomegalovirus. Most CMV-associated TCR beta chains appeared to be HLA-restricted in a later analysis, and the HLA associations seemed to be driven largely by CMV exposure.

The CDR3 measures 17 amino acids from cysteine to phenylalanine. CDR3 DNA is the only sequence kept; it has 51 bases, read in frame from the first base. The germline V and J ends show losses of 0 bases and 1 base respectively, and no gene match explains 7 bases of the junction. The germline V gene encodes CDR1 LNHNV and CDR2 YYDKDF (reference sequence). As for this clone: It lacks a known antigen. No base quality information exists; no much larger clone differs at one position.

The library was built by means of the immunoSEQ multiplex PCR assay. A mixture of 60 forward primers for TCR Vbeta segments and 13 reverse primers for TCR Jbeta segments was used in the multiplex PCR. The CDR3 region of rearranged TCR beta genes was amplified from genomic DNA with a multiplex PCR assay. On the Illumina HiSeq System, the amplified TCR beta libraries were sequenced as 87-base-pair reads. On the study's bioinformatics: In a later analysis, tens of millions of unique TCR beta chains were counted across the roughly 610 repertoires, and approximately 11 million of these chains were shared by at least two donors. To remove PCR and sequencing errors, raw reads were error-corrected and collapsed into unique sequences using a nearest-neighbor algorithm that merged closely related sequences. V, D and J gene segments were assigned by aligning CDR3 sequences to IMGT reference sequences. For a sequence to be retained, at least a six-nucleotide match to both a V gene segment and a J gene segment was required. A rearrangement was called productive if the CDR3 had no stop codons and remained in frame with V and J, and every other rearrangement was called non-productive. Following IMGT convention, CDR3 was defined as the stretch from the second conserved V-encoded cysteine up to the conserved J-encoded phenylalanine. In an earlier analysis of around 640 of the donors, sequences lacking an unambiguous match to a single V gene segment were excluded. An earlier analysis of over 450 of the donors classified V segments as functional when productive rearrangements were above 56.7% and as segregating when the standard deviation between donors was above 5%. A statistical classification framework was developed to diagnose cytomegalovirus status using the catalog of TCR beta chain sequences. In a later analysis, TCR nucleotide sequences were compared against IMGT/GENE-DB human TR gene sequences so that V and J genes could be assigned. The TCRdist pipeline was used in a later analysis to assign CDR3 sequences and most-parsimonious VDJ recombination scenarios. In a later analysis, each TCR beta chain was defined by its CDR3 amino acid sequence together with its V-gene family, and reads without a unique V-gene family were excluded. In a later analysis, approximately 590 highly shared, low-generation-probability nucleotide sequences were removed to address suspected cross-contamination and a sequencing artifact. In a later analysis, a clonal expansion index was calculated for each public chain from normalized within-repertoire ranks of inferred template counts. In a later analysis, generation probabilities were computed with a VDJ recombination model fitted to out-of-frame rearrangements, and the resulting probabilities were checked against IGoR. In a later analysis, hypergeometric tests were used to score TCR-TCR, TCR-HLA and TCR-CMV co-occurrence, with a repertoire-size bias correction applied to TCR pairs. In a later analysis, false discovery rates were estimated by permuting HLA or CMV assignments 20 times. In a later analysis, co-occurring TCRs were grouped using DBSCAN, and TCRdist sequence similarity was added for clustering within HLA-allele-positive subsets. Co-occurrence clustering excluded repertoires with fewer than 30,000 or more than 120,000 public chains, plus five with anomalous nucleotide sharing. The source is immuneACCESS, and TCRdb retained only in-frame sequences with V and J called. Part of the clones is not carried over; for the studies checked, unresolved V genes explain less than half of this, and the remainder is unexplained. For V, J and clone size, that table is used; D and trimming come from the DNA. The sample includes fewer than 140,000 clones, with more than 70% observed a single time. Of the sample, roughly 2.5% falls within the top ten clones.

The cohort comprised hundreds of healthy bone marrow donors. At the time of sampling, every cohort member was nominally healthy, though immune exposures that went unrecorded were likely present. The donor tested CMV seronegative and was one of the 352 seronegative cohort members. A peripheral blood sample was collected from each donor, and TCR beta sequencing was performed on peripheral blood mononuclear cells. Genomic DNA was extracted from the blood cell samples with the Qiagen DNeasy Blood Extraction Kit. Specimen: PBMCs. The receptor was isolated from a man aged 35 to 55 in good health and CMV-seronegative. The sequence is built from TRBV15 and TRBJ2-3; TRBD1 lines up with 7 middle nucleotides. The CDR3 has the sequence CATSRDRAGGGTDTQYF. The nucleotide sequence reads TGTGCCACCAGCAGAGATCGGGCAGGGGGTGGCACAGATACGCAGTATTTT.